This TCR beta chain was identified in a study of T cell responses to AZD1222 COVID-19 vaccine. Study context: Second-dose intervals near 4 or 12 weeks were combined.

The method was immunoSEQ multiplex PCR; TCRdb's version includes in-frame clones alone and lacks a portion of them. There are around 120,000 clones in the sample; just over 90% occur only once, and 7.2% lies in the top ten. The CDR3 length is 13 residues. Germline V CDR1 and CDR2: MNHEY, SMNVEV (reference sequence). Trimming cost V 4 bases and J 1 base, with 4 bases left between them. The rearrangement links TRBV27 to TRBJ2-2; D remains ambiguous. This receptor was taken from an adult in good health. The material was peripheral blood, obtained on day 0 of AZD1222 vaccination. The CDR3 loop reads CASSSGNTGELFF. In DNA form, the CDR3 reads TGTGCCAGCAGTTCGGGGAACACCGGGGAGCTGTTTTTT.